This paragraph reports one T cell receptor (beta chain). It has no known antigen specificity. The record has no base qualities; no much larger clone is one base away. Systemically healthy Caucasian individuals from Russia, 39 in total and aged roughly 6 to 95 years, were included as donors. Each donor gave around 9.8 milliliters of peripheral blood, collected into EDTA-treated Vacutainer tubes. PBMCs were isolated by Ficoll-Paque density-gradient centrifugation, with at least 7 million obtained per sample. Total RNA, at least 6 micrograms per sample, was extracted from PBMCs with Trizol reagent. The percentages of naive CD45RAhigh/CD27high T cells were determined by flow cytometry on a PBMC aliquot from every donor. This sample is part of a study of blood T cells in healthy people across ages (dated by TCRdb to 2014 to 2015). A note on the overall study: In model experiments, template switching captured about one uniquely barcoded TCR beta cDNA molecule for every two T cells. The study measured age-related changes in TCR beta repertoire diversity using deep sequencing normalized with unique cDNA molecular identifiers. Four age groups were formed from the donors: young (average around 15 years), middle-aged (approximately 39), aged (around 68) and long-lived (about 80). To avoid experimental bias, donors of different ages were distributed randomly across sequencing lanes. Two additional independent replicas of 1 million unique cDNA reads from the same blood draw were analyzed for two donors (one aged 18 to 29 and one aged 80 or older). Results the study describes overall, beyond this receptor: There was a strong correlation between observed TCR beta diversity and the percentage of naive T cells measured by flow cytometry. Total diversity estimates from one million sequenced T cells were considered lower bounds and underestimates. Compared with the aged group, the long-lived group had more naive CD4+ T cells, fewer expanded clones and increased TCR diversity, a pattern suggesting age selection. Because donor CMV infection status was unknown, age-related changes in expanded clonotypes were potentially confounded. Observed TCR beta diversity per million T cells fell roughly linearly with age, and a significant reduction was already apparent by age around 36. Conclusive comparison of naive and antigen-experienced compartments was prevented by the profiling of bulk unsorted PBMCs.

CDR1 MNHEY and CDR2 SMNVEV were looked up in the germline V gene (reference sequence). From its cysteine to its phenylalanine, the CDR3 spans 16 amino acids. Left in the record is the CDR3 DNA by itself, 48 bases read in frame from the first base. Trimmed from V: 3 bases; trimmed from J: 11 bases; junction bases lacking a gene match: 17. The library was obtained by 5' RACE. Sequenced using an Illumina HiSeq 2500. The second PCR ran for roughly 7 to 12 cycles and used a J-beta primer mix along with a sample-barcoded 5' primer. Each TCR beta cDNA molecule received a unique molecular identifier from a template-switch 5' adaptor carrying 12 random nucleotides. Each sample yielded at least 3 million CDR3-containing paired-end reads. The Mint cDNA synthesis kit, primed by a TRBC-specific oligonucleotide, was used to synthesize first-strand cDNA from all RNA. Following uracil-DNA glycosylase treatment, all cDNA underwent a first 18-cycle PCR with the universal primers M1SS and BC2_uni_R. The authors processed their data as follows. Normalization of each sample was performed by random selection of 1 million high-quality reads, each carrying a distinct molecular identifier. Instead of being binned into consensus sequences, reads that shared molecular identifiers were thrown out. MiTCR, run with a Q25 quality threshold and the strictest error-elimination algorithm, handled CDR3 identification, clonotype clustering and error correction. A nonparametric unseen species model with Euler transformation was used to estimate a lower bound on total TCR beta diversity. TCRdb's own reprocessing of the public reads used fastp at Q25 and MiXCR and kept productive beta chains. Identical CDR3 protein sequences are pooled into one entry, listed with their most common genes and DNA. The V and J calls here are based on TCRdb, not the publication. The sample yields hundreds of thousands of distinct CDR3 sequences; approximately 40% were counted once. Together, the top ten hold approximately 31% of the sample.

In this chain, TRBV27 is recombined with TRBJ2-5; 8 middle bases align to TRBD1. Sequencing was carried out using blood. The sequence derives from a man older than 75 in good health. The base sequence is TGTGCCAGCAGTTTTTCCTCAGGGGGCCCTTACAATGAGCAGTACTTC. This yields the protein CASSFSSGGPYNEQYF.